Listed here are 4 T cell receptor beta chains from one sample, sequenced in a study of vaccination effects on CD4 cells after COVID-19. The ViraFEST assay expanded antigen-specific CD4+ T cells with viral peptide pools before sequencing. It was after around 10 days of culture that CD4+ T cells were isolated. These receptors have no known antigen. Profiled with immunoSEQ multiplex PCR; TCRdb holds only in-frame clones, not every one. The data contain roughly 20,000 clones, around two thirds of them seen just once; the ten biggest clones take up about a sixth. The specimen comprised CD4+ T cells from PBMCs cultured with HCoV-229E spike peptides, sampled before COVID-19 vaccination. The origin of the receptors is a human donor who received a COVID-19 vaccine.

The rearrangement uses TRBV7-2 and TRBJ2-7; TRBD1 agrees at 7 bases. Germline V gene lookup returns CDR1 SGHTA and CDR2 FQGNSA. Unmatched junction bases numbered 4, after V lost 2 bases and J lost 3 bases. The CDR3 is made up of 14 amino acids. This chain's CDR3 is CASSLTGAGYEQYF. CDR3 coding DNA: TGTGCCAGCAGCTTAACAGGGGCGGGCTACGAGCAGTACTTC.

The genes are TRBV9 and TRBJ2-3, with 11 bases fitting TRBD2. CDR3 length equals 18 residues. V lost 2 bases, J lost 3 bases, and 11 bases stayed unmatched. CDR1 and CDR2 from the germline V gene are SGDLS and YYNGEE. The CDR3 sequence: CASSVGLAEEGWTDTQYF. DNA of the CDR3: TGTGCCAGCAGCGTGGGACTAGCGGAAGAGGGATGGACAGATACGCAGTATTTT.

The chain joins TRBV6-4 to TRBJ1-1; D gene uncertain. V gave up 2 bases and J gave up 0 bases, with 7 bases separating them. The CDR3 has 14 residues. Germline V gene sequence: CDR1 MRHNA, CDR2 SNTAGT. The CDR3 sequence is CASSDPQMNTEAFF. The CDR3 region has the DNA TGTGCCAGCAGTGACCCTCAAATGAACACTGAAGCTTTCTTT.

The chain links TRBV5-1 to TRBJ2-3; D is unclear. The CDR3 covers 16 residues. Between the trimmed V and J ends, which lost 5 bases and 0 bases, there was a span of 16 bases. The germline V gene encodes CDR1 SGHRS and CDR2 YFSETQ. The CDR3 bases are TGCGCCAGCAGTTCAACTGGACCACCTAGCACAGATACGCAGTATTTT. This codes for CASSSTGPPSTDTQYF.